This note documents a single T cell receptor beta chain sequence. What it recognizes is unknown. This sample was included in a study of CD8 T cell repertoires and HIV-1 epitope variants. Study context: IL-2, IL-7 and IL-15 were added on days 3 and 7 of approximately 11-day cultures. An uncultured baseline aliquot held 1M T cells.

Overall study results and limits: Some ten antigen-specific TCR beta clonotypes were found; roughly six seemed cross-reactive to variants. Nef KF9 drew roughly five clonotypes and HW9 one, without TAALDMSHF responses.

Sequenced by immunoSEQ multiplex PCR; TCRdb stores in-frame clones only, minus some. The top ten clones hold under 55% of a sample with under 1,500 clones, roughly three quarters of them seen once. The receptor's source is a male donor with HIV. The sample was cultured CD8+ T cells derived from PBMCs.

The CDR3 here is CASSFLVNTGELFF. The CDR3 DNA sequence: TGTGCCAGCAGTTTCCTCGTGAACACCGGGGAGCTGTTTTTT. The rearrangement links TRBV28 to TRBJ2-2, with D unclear. V shed 3 bases and J shed 1 base, with 6 bases lying between them. Germline-derived CDR1 and CDR2 are MDHEN and SYDVKM. This CDR3 has 14 amino acids.